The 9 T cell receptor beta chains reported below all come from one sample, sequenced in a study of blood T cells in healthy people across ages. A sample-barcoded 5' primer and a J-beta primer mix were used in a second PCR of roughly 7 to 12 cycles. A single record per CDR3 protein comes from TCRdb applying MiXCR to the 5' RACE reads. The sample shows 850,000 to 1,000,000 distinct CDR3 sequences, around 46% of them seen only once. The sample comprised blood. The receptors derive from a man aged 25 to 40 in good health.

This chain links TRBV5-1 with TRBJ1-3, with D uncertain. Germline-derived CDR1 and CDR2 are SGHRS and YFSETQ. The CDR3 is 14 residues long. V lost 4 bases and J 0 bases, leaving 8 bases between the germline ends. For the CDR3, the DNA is TGCGCCAGCAGCCGACCGGGCTCTGGAAACACCATATATTTT. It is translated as CASSRPGSGNTIYF.

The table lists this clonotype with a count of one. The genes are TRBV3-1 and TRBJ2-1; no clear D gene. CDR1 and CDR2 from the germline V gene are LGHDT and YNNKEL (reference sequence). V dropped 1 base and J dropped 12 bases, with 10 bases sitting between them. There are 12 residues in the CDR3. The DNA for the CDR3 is TGTGCCAGCAGCCAAGGACGGACGGCGCAGTTCTTC. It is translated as CASSQGRTAQFF.

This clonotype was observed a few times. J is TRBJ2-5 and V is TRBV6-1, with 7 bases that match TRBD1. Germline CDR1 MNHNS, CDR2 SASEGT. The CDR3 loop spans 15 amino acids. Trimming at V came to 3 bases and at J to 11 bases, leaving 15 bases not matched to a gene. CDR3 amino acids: CASSEGQSSFVEQYF. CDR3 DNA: TGTGCCAGCAGTGAGGGACAGAGCTCCTTCGTTGAGCAGTACTTC.

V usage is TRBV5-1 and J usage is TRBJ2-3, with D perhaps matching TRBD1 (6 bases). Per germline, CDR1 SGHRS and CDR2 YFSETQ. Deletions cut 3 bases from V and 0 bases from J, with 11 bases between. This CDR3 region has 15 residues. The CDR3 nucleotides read TGCGCCAGCAGCTCACAGGGTGGGAGCACAGATACGCAGTATTTT. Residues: CASSSQGGSTDTQYF. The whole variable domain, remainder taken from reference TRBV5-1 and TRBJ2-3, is KAGVTQTPRYLIKTRGQQVTLSCSPISGHRSVSWYQQTPGQGLQFLFEYFSETQRNKGNFPGRFSGRQFSNSRSEMNVSTLELGDSALYLCASSSQGGSTDTQYFGPGTRLTVL.

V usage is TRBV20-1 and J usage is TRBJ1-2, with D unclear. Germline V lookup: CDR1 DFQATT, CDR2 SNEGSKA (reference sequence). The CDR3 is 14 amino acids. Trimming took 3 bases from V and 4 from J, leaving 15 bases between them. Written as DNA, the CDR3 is TGCAGTGCTAGTGGCACAGTGGAGGCCTATGGCTACACCTTC. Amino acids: CSASGTVEAYGYTF.

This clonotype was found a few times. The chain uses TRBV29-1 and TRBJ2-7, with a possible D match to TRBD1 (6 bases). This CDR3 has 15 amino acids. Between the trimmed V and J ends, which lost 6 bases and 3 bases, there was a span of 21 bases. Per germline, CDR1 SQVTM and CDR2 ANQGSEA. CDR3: CSVAQGRTTNYEQYF. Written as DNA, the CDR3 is TGCAGCGTCGCACAGGGACGGACGACCAACTACGAGCAGTACTTC.

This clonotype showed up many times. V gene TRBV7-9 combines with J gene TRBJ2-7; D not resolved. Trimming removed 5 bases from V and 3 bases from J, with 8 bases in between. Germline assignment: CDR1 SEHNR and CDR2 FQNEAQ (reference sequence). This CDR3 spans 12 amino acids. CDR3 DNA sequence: TGTGCCAGCAGCCTTGACGTCTACGAGCAGTACTTC. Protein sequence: CASSLDVYEQYF.

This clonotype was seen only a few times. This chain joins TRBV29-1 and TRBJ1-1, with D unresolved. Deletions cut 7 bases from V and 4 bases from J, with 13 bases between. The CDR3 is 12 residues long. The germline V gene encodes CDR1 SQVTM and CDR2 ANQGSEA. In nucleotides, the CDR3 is TGCAGCGCTTCCCTAACCCTCACTGAAGCTTTCTTT. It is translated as CSASLTLTEAFF.

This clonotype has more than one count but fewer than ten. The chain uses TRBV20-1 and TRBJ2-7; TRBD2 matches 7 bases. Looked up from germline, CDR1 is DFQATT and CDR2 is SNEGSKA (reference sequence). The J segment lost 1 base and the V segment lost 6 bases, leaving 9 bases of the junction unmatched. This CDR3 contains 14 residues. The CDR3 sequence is CSARTRGFSYEQYF. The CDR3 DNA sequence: TGCAGTGCCCGGACTAGAGGATTTTCCTACGAGCAGTACTTC.